The 19 T cell receptor beta chains presented below share a single source sample, sequenced in a study of vaccination effects on CD4 cells after COVID-19. Expansion with viral peptide pools was applied to antigen-specific CD4+ T cells by the ViraFEST assay prior to sequencing. Following culture for about ten days, CD4+ T cells were isolated. Sequenced by immunoSEQ multiplex PCR; TCRdb stores in-frame clones only, minus some. Of around 19,000 clones in the sample, around 70% were seen once. Their target antigens are unknown. This sample comprised CD4+ T cells from PBMCs cultured with HCoV-229E spike peptides, obtained before COVID-19 vaccination. The receptors come from a human donor who received a COVID-19 vaccine.

This chain joins TRBV3-1 (or the pseudogene TRBV3-2) and TRBJ2-5; no clear D gene. This CDR3 has 11 amino acids. Trimming removed 4 bases from V and 5 bases from J, with 5 bases in between. Germline CDR1 is LGHDT and CDR2 is YNNKEL (reference sequence). CDR3 region: CASSLMETQYF. Here the CDR3 DNA reads TGTGCCAGCAGCCTGATGGAGACCCAGTACTTC.

The sample holds a few counts of this clone. The CDR3 loop is CASSSGTGGLASPLHF. The CDR3 coding sequence is TGTGCCAGCAGCAGCGGGACAGGGGGCCTGGCTTCACCCCTCCACTTT. The chain recombines TRBV5-4 with TRBJ1-6, with 12 bases fitting TRBD1. V was pared by 4 bases and J by 9 bases, with 8 bases of the junction left unmatched. This CDR3 contains 16 residues. Germline CDR1 and CDR2: SGHNT and YYREEE (reference sequence).

J is TRBJ1-6 and V is TRBV6-5; no reliable D call. V gave up 6 bases and J gave up 7 bases, with 13 bases separating them. Germline values: CDR1 MNHEY, CDR2 SVGAGI. The CDR3 is 14 amino acids. The CDR3 nucleotides are TGTGCCAGCAGGCGGACTTCGACGAATTCACCCCTCCACTTT. Translated, it gives CASRRTSTNSPLHF.

This rearrangement joins TRBV5-1 to TRBJ2-5, with TRBD2 matching over 8 bases. V was clipped by 4 bases and J by 2 bases; unmatched bases: 7. Germline values: CDR1 SGHRS, CDR2 YFSETQ. This CDR3 region has 15 residues. The CDR3 DNA follows: TGCGCCAGCAGCACTTCCCCTAGCGGGCAAGAGACCCAGTACTTC. This codes for CASSTSPSGQETQYF.

This rearrangement joins TRBV6-5 to TRBJ2-3, with D maybe TRBD2 (6 bases). The CDR3 length is 16 residues. Trimming left V 1 base short and J 2 bases short, with 13 bases between. From germline, CDR1 is MNHEY and CDR2 SVGAGI. The CDR3 DNA reads TGTGCCAGCAGTTACTGGGCGGGGACCAACACAGATACGCAGTATTTT. Protein product: CASSYWAGTNTDTQYF.

V and J are TRBV6-5 and TRBJ2-3; 8 nucleotides agree with TRBD2. V shed 1 base and J 4 bases; nucleotides not matched to a gene: 7. The CDR3 runs 16 residues. Germline V gene sequence: CDR1 MNHEY, CDR2 SVGAGI. CDR3 coding DNA: TGTGCCAGCAGTTACTTCGCGGGGGGCCGGGCAGATACGCAGTATTTT. Residues: CASSYFAGGRADTQYF.

The chain has TRBV10-1 and TRBJ2-5, with 7 positions matching TRBD2. Germline V lookup: CDR1 WNHNN, CDR2 SYGVQD (reference sequence). The CDR3 length is 15 residues. V lost 3 bases to trimming and J lost 3 bases; unmatched junction nucleotides: 7. CDR3 DNA sequence: TGCGCCAGCAGTGAAGGAGGGCTAGCGGAAGAGACCCAGTACTTC. Its translation: CASSEGGLAEETQYF.

This rearrangement joins TRBV27 to TRBJ1-1; 9 bases line up with TRBD1. Per germline, CDR1 MNHEY and CDR2 SMNVEV (reference sequence). CDR3 length equals 16 residues. V lost 5 bases and J lost 0; bases outside the gene matches: 7. The CDR3 loop is CASSLYRGLMNTEAFF. CDR3 DNA: TGTGCCAGCAGTCTCTACAGGGGGCTCATGAACACTGAAGCTTTCTTT.

The genes are TRBV11-2 and TRBJ2-7; TRBD1 might be the D (6 bases). The CDR3 covers 14 residues. The germline V and J ends were trimmed by 3 bases and 0 bases, with 9 bases remaining between them. Germline V lookup: CDR1 SGHAT, CDR2 FQNNGV. The CDR3 region is CASSFRTVSYEQYF. CDR3 DNA: TGTGCCAGCAGCTTCCGGACAGTCTCCTACGAGCAGTACTTC.

This clone was counted a single time. The V and J genes are TRBV19 and TRBJ2-5, with a weak D call TRBD1 (6 bases). The CDR3 is made up of 17 amino acids. V was shortened by 4 bases and J by 0 bases, with 18 bases between the two germline ends. The germline V gene encodes CDR1 LNHDA and CDR2 SQIVND (reference sequence). CDR3 protein: CASSRVIGRGHQETQYF. The CDR3 DNA follows: TGTGCCAGTAGTAGAGTTATTGGCAGGGGCCACCAAGAGACCCAGTACTTC.

This chain uses TRBV11-2 with TRBJ1-2; D remains unclear. The CDR3 loop spans 15 amino acids. Trimming took 2 bases from V and 0 from J, leaving 10 bases between them. From germline, CDR1 is SGHAT and CDR2 FQNNGV. The CDR3 nucleotides read TGTGCCAGCAGCTTAAGCCCCGGGACTAACTATGGCTACACCTTC. Translated, it gives CASSLSPGTNYGYTF.

The chain employs TRBV6-5 and TRBJ2-5; D gene ambiguous. Germline CDR1 reads MNHEY; CDR2 reads SVGAGI. The CDR3 extends over 11 amino acids. The germline V and J ends were trimmed by 6 bases and 0 bases, with 2 bases remaining between them. CDR3 protein: CASRNQETQYF. The CDR3 DNA follows: TGTGCCAGCAGAAACCAAGAGACCCAGTACTTC.

This chain links TRBV6-5 with TRBJ1-2, with D perhaps matching TRBD1 (6 bases). The CDR3 covers 14 residues. Trimming cost V 0 bases and J 3 bases, with 8 bases left between them. Germline lookup yields CDR1 MNHEY and CDR2 SVGAGI. The CDR3 here is CASSYSQGYYGYTF. CDR3 nucleotide sequence: TGTGCCAGCAGTTACTCGCAGGGGTACTATGGCTACACCTTC.

V gene TRBV9 combines with J gene TRBJ2-2; D is unclear. Trimming stripped 2 bases from V and 4 bases from J, with 3 bases between. CDR3 length: 12 amino acids. Germline V gene data show CDR1 as SGDLS and CDR2 as YYNGEE. The CDR3 sequence: CASSVITGELFF. CDR3 nucleotide sequence: TGTGCCAGCAGCGTGATCACCGGGGAGCTGTTTTTT.

The chain uses TRBV29-1 and TRBJ2-5; D remains unclear. V was cut by 6 bases and J by 1 base, with 12 bases left in between. The CDR3 totals 13 residues. CDR1 and CDR2 from the germline V gene are SQVTM and ANQGSEA. CDR3 region: CSVAPQAQETQYF. DNA for the CDR3: TGCAGCGTGGCACCGCAGGCCCAAGAGACCCAGTACTTC.

The V call is TRBV2, the J call TRBJ2-5, with 12 bases fitting TRBD2. Germline V gene data show CDR1 as SNHLY and CDR2 as FYNNEI. Unmatched junction bases numbered 10, after V lost 8 bases and J lost 0 bases. CDR3 length equals 17 residues. The CDR3 DNA reads as TGTGCCAGCGGACCCGGACTAGCGGGAAGGTACCAAGAGACCCAGTACTTC. Its protein is CASGPGLAGRYQETQYF.

The chain is built from TRBV9 and TRBJ1-1, with 8 bases aligning to TRBD1. The ends lost 3 bases at V and 8 bases at J; junction bases unmatched: 18. Germline V gene sequence: CDR1 SGDLS, CDR2 YYNGEE. The CDR3 contains 17 residues. CDR3 coding DNA: TGTGCCAGCAGCGCGCGGACAGGGTGGGCTACAGATGGAGAAGCTTTCTTT. This gives the protein CASSARTGWATDGEAFF.

The V call is TRBV7-4, the J call TRBJ2-6; D is possibly TRBD1 or TRBD2 (5 bases each). V was pared by 3 bases and J by 4 bases, with 19 bases between. Per germline, CDR1 SGHVT and CDR2 SQSDAQ. The CDR3 sequence is 18 residues long. The CDR3 bases are TGTGCCAGCAGCTTCCGGGGCGGACCCAGGCAAGGGGCCAACGTCCTGACTTTC. This codes for CASSFRGGPRQGANVLTF.

The V gene is TRBV10-3, the J gene TRBJ1-5; D uncertain. CDR3 length: 12 amino acids. Germline CDR1 is ENHRY and CDR2 is SYGVKD. With 11 bases removed from V and 4 bases from J, the gap between germline ends came to 12 bases. The CDR3 loop is CAVSEGNQPQHF. The CDR3 DNA reads TGTGCCGTAAGCGAGGGAAATCAGCCCCAGCATTTT.